This record looks at one T cell receptor (beta chain) sequence and its context. TCRdb ran MiXCR on the 5' RACE reads and lists one entry per CDR3 protein. The data hold about 270,000 distinct CDR3 sequences, with approximately 30% observed a single time. This entry is derived from a study of CD8 T cells in ankylosing spondylitis. Material: blood, either unsorted or a sorted T cell fraction (not recorded which). This clonotype was sampled from a male donor with ankylosing spondylitis or in good health (not recorded which).

CDR3 residues: CASSDGTGPGYTF. The CDR3 DNA is TGTGCCAGCAGTGATGGGACAGGGCCTGGCTACACCTTC. The rearrangement uses TRBV6-1 and TRBJ1-2; TRBD1 agrees at 9 bases. V was clipped by 3 bases and J by 7 bases; unmatched bases: 3. This CDR3 is 13 amino acids long. CDR1 is MNHNS, CDR2 SASEGT, per germline.